This T cell receptor beta chain is from a study of PD-L1 blockade in urothelial cancer. Time point in this sample: pretreatment peripheral blood. Between the trimmed V and J ends, which lost 3 bases and 6 bases, there was a span of 12 bases. The CDR3 is 13 amino acids. Germline-derived CDR1 and CDR2 are GTSNPN and SVGIG (reference sequence). The assay was immunoSEQ multiplex PCR, and TCRdb's table has in-frame clones only and misses some. The data hold about 79,000 clones, with approximately 83% observed a single time. This chain connects TRBV30 to TRBJ1-5; tentative D call: TRBD1 (5 bases). The TCR sequence derives from a man aged 55 to 70 with urothelial cancer. The input for sequencing was PBMCs, taken around atezolizumab (anti-PD-L1) treatment. The CDR3 bases are TGTGCCTGGAGCGACGGGGGGGGTCAGCCCCAGCATTTT. This codes for CAWSDGGGQPQHF.